The entry that follows covers one T cell receptor beta chain sequence. This clone has just one count. Its binding antigen is unknown. No much larger clone exists at a distance of one base, and base qualities are not known. This entry belongs to a study of blood T cell repertoires in COVID-19 (dated by TCRdb to about 2020). Broadly, across the study: Collaborator samples came from the United States, Italy and Spain and covered acute and convalescent phases of COVID-19. Nearly every sample came with metadata listing a de-identified subject ID, COVID-19 status, age in years and sex. The dataset comprised deeply sampled blood TCRbeta repertoires from subjects exposed to, actively infected with, or recovered from COVID-19. The repertoires were made available in a free public database intended to serve as a resource for research on the immune response to SARS-CoV-2. The prospective study material was composed of cDNA or gDNA derived from T cells, B-cell-depleted T cells, or PBMCs. Samples came from the ongoing ImmuneRACE study (first 160 participants) plus 1,254 subjects from 6 global collaborators. Where available, HLA class I and class II types were obtained from metadata supplied by the sample provider rather than from assay-based typing. Summary of the overall study and its limitations: The quantity of clinical and demographic metadata differed by source and by participant and was supplied without curation.

CDR1 and CDR2 were assigned from the germline V gene as SGHTA and FQGNSA. The CDR3 contains 15 residues, cysteine and phenylalanine counted. Solely the CDR3 DNA is kept, with 45 bases framed from the first base. V is reduced by 1 base and J by 6 bases, leaving a spacing of 14 bases between them. The collaborating institutions used their own protocols to collect whole blood in K2EDTA tubes. For TCRbeta analysis, collaborators shipped samples as frozen whole blood, isolated PBMCs, or DNA extracted from either of those sample types. The immunoSEQ Assay, a bias-controlled multiplex PCR, was used to amplify TCRbeta CDR3 regions from genomic DNA. The published analysis was carried out like this. Within the assay, amplification of reference gene primers was used to estimate how many nucleated cells each sample contained. Sequence reads were collapsed and filtered to measure the absolute abundance of every unique TCRbeta CDR3 rearrangement. Productive Simpson clonality was computed per sample as the square root of Simpson's diversity index over productive rearrangements. Here the immuneACCESS table is served through TCRdb, limited to in-frame sequences with V and J called. Missing clones are a known gap in these copies; in checked studies unresolved V genes cover under half, and the rest lacks a known reason. V, J and clone size are those of that table, while D and trimming were read from the DNA. For this sample the table gives about 210,000 clones, of which 60% to 85% were detected only once. The top ten hold more than 7% of the sample.

This receptor was taken from a woman in her 70s with acute or convalescent COVID-19. Source material: peripheral blood. Here the chain combines TRBV7-2 and TRBJ2-3; the D gene is perhaps TRBD2, from 5 matching bases. The nucleotides read TGTGCCAGCAGCTTAGGAGGGATAACCCAGGATACGCAGTATTTT. Its translation is CASSLGGITQDTQYF.